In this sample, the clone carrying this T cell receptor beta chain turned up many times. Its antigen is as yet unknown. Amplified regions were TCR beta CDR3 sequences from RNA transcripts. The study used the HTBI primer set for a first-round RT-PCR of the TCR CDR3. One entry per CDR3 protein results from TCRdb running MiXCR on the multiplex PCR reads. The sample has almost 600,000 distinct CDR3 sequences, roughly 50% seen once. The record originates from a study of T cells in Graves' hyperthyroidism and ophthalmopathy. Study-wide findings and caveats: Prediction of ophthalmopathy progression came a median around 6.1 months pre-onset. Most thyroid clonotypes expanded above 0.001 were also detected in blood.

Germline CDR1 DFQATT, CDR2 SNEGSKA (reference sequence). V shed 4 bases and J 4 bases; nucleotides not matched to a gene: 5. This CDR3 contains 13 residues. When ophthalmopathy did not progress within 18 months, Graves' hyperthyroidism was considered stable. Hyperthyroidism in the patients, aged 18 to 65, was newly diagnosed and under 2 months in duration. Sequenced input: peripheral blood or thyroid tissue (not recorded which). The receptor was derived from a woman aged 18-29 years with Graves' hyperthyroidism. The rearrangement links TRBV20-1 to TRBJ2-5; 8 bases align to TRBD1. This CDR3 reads CSAKDRVGETQYF. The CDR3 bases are TGCAGTGCTAAGGACAGGGTTGGAGAGACCCAGTACTTC.